One sample yielded the 21 T cell receptor beta chains listed below, sequenced in a study of human T cells and chemical hapten exposure. The sample's time point: patch test 1, 2 weeks after DPC sensitization. Regarding treatment: therapeutic diphenylcyclopropenone sensitization with weekly scalp DPC. TCRdb reanalysed the RACE reads using MiXCR and keeps one entry per CDR3 protein. Among some 81,000 distinct CDR3 sequences listed, roughly 7.2% were seen once. Sequencing used whole blood, obtained in connection with sensitization to the hapten diphenylcyclopropenone (DPC). The source of these receptors is a woman aged 25 to 39 with alopecia areata. Some clones in this sample may be carry-over from other donors' samples.

The chain combines TRBV6-6 with TRBJ1-1; D uncertain. The V end lost 5 bases, the J end lost 3 bases, and 13 bases lay between the germline ends. Germline assignment: CDR1 MNHNY and CDR2 SVGAGI (reference sequence). The CDR3 is 14 amino acids. CDR3 in DNA: TGTGCCAGCAGTGCTGCCTCTGTCGACACTGAAGCTTTCTTT. It is translated as CASSAASVDTEAFF.

This clonotype was observed a few times. The rearrangement uses TRBV28 and TRBJ1-2; D uncertain. Trimming removed 3 bases at V and 2 bases at J, with 22 bases between. CDR1 and CDR2 from the germline V gene are MDHEN and SYDVKM. CDR3 size: 18 residues. CDR3 sequence reads: CASSLSGSLPTVNYGYTF. CDR3 DNA: TGTGCCAGCAGTTTGTCTGGGTCTCTACCTACCGTAAACTATGGCTACACCTTC.

The chain couples TRBV6-1 to TRBJ1-1; TRBD1 matches at 7 bases. Germline V CDR1 and CDR2: MNHNS, SASEGT. Trimming took 2 bases from V and 1 from J; bases not matched to a gene: 4. CDR3 length: 15 amino acids. The CDR3 region is CASSEKDRWNTEAFF. For the CDR3, the DNA is TGTGCCAGCAGTGAAAAGGACAGGTGGAACACTGAAGCTTTCTTT.

V usage is TRBV5-4 and J usage is TRBJ2-3; no definite D call. Between the trimmed V and J ends, which lost 3 bases and 1 base, there was a span of 9 bases. Germline CDR1 SGHNT, CDR2 YYREEE (reference sequence). This CDR3 has 14 residues. The CDR3 bases are TGTGCCAGCAGCTCAAAAGAAGGCACAGATACGCAGTATTTT. Its translation is CASSSKEGTDTQYF. The complete variable domain, with remaining parts taken from reference TRBV5-4 and TRBJ2-3, reads ETGVTQSPTHLIKTRGQQVTLRCSSQSGHNTVSWYQQALGQGPQFIFQYYREEENGRGNFPPRFSGLQFPNYSSELNVNALELDDSALYLCASSSKEGTDTQYFGPGTRLTVL.

In the case of this clonotype: A read error may be the cause here, since a much bigger clone is one base away. This chain joins TRBV6-5 and TRBJ2-2; D may be TRBD1 or TRBD2 (5 bases each). The CDR3 is 14 residues long. CDR1 and CDR2 (germline): MNHEY, SVGAGI. The V gene lost 6 bases and the J gene lost 2 bases, with 10 bases spanning the gap. The CDR3 reads CASRGTTNTGELFF. The CDR3, as DNA: TGTGCCAGCAGGGGGACGACTAACACCGGGGAGCTGTTTTTT.

This clonotype was detected a few times. The V and J genes are TRBV7-8 and TRBJ1-1; perhaps TRBD1 as D (5 bases). Germline loops: CDR1 SGHVS, CDR2 FQNEAQ. The CDR3 covers 17 residues. V gave up 4 bases and J gave up 0 bases, with 18 bases separating them. CDR3 sequence: CASSSYRFLVLNTEAFF. The CDR3 DNA reads as TGTGCCAGCAGCTCTTACAGGTTCCTGGTTTTGAACACTGAAGCTTTCTTT.

This clonotype showed up many times. The chain recombines TRBV7-6 with TRBJ2-3, with 7 bases lining up with TRBD1. The CDR3 covers 16 residues. J lost 3 bases, V lost 4 bases, and 10 bases had no gene match. The germline V gene has CDR1 SGHVS and CDR2 FNYEAQ. CDR3 region: CASSSGVRGNTDTQYF. Written as DNA, the CDR3 is TGTGCCAGCAGCTCTGGAGTCAGGGGGAATACAGATACGCAGTATTTT.

This clonotype was seen a few times. The chain couples TRBV30 to TRBJ2-5, with 14 bases that match TRBD2. V shed 3 bases and J 1 base; nucleotides not matched to a gene: 4. The CDR3 extends over 16 amino acids. Germline assignment: CDR1 GTSNPN and CDR2 SVGIG (reference sequence). DNA for the CDR3: TGTGCCTGGAGCGGACTAGCGGGGGGTTCCCAAGAGACCCAGTACTTC. This sequence encodes CAWSGLAGGSQETQYF.

Turning to this clonotype: This sequence may be a read error, since a much larger clone differs from it by one base. This rearrangement joins TRBV6-6 to TRBJ1-2; D call uncertain. The CDR3 consists of 13 residues. In germline, CDR1 is MNHNY, CDR2 SVGAGI (reference sequence). CDR3 loop: CASRTQTNDGYTF. The DNA of the CDR3 is TGTGCCAGCAGAACACAGACTAACGATGGCTACACCTTC.

This clonotype appeared a few times. The rearrangement links TRBV2 to TRBJ2-3; D possibly matches TRBD1 or TRBD2 (5 bases each). Germline V gene sequence: CDR1 SNHLY, CDR2 FYNNEI. Trimming removed 7 bases from V and 6 bases from J, with 20 bases in between. This CDR3 region has 15 residues. The CDR3 spells CASNPEGVRGDTQYF. CDR3 bases: TGTGCCAGCAATCCCGAAGGGGTCCGCGGGGATACGCAGTATTTT.

This clonotype was observed a handful of times. The rearrangement uses TRBV18 and TRBJ1-3; no firm D call. The CDR3 consists of 16 residues. Trimming left V 5 bases short and J 0 bases short, with 14 bases between. Germline-derived CDR1 and CDR2 are KGHSH and LQKENI. CDR3 loop: CASSESGPDSGNTIYF. The CDR3 coding sequence is TGTGCCAGCTCAGAATCCGGGCCAGACTCTGGAAACACCATATATTTT.

This clonotype was seen ten or more times. This sequence joins TRBV20-1 and TRBJ1-5, with 7 positions matching TRBD1. V dropped 0 bases and J dropped 0; count of bases not matched to a gene: 11. This CDR3 spans 18 amino acids. Germline CDR1 DFQATT, CDR2 SNEGSKA (reference sequence). The DNA of the CDR3 is TGCAGTGCTAGAGATCTGAGGGTGGGACAGCATAGCAATCAGCCCCAGCATTTT. Amino acid sequence: CSARDLRVGQHSNQPQHF.

This clonotype turned up a few times. The chain links TRBV12-3 or TRBV12-4 to TRBJ1-4, with D unresolved. CDR3 length: 14 residues. V was clipped by 1 base and J by 8 bases, with 11 bases between them. Here the CDR3 DNA reads TGTGCCAGCAGTTTAGGTTCCCCCCACGAAAAACTGTTTTTT. Translation: CASSLGSPHEKLFF.

This chain connects TRBV6-5 to TRBJ1-1; 7 bases align to TRBD1. The trim removed 4 bases at V and 4 bases at J, leaving 3 bases unmatched. CDR3 length equals 13 residues. Germline loops: CDR1 MNHEY, CDR2 SVGAGI. The CDR3 sequence is CASSFRDSTEAFF. The DNA of the CDR3 is TGTGCCAGCAGTTTCCGGGACAGCACTGAAGCTTTCTTT.

Regarding this clonotype: A much larger clone is a single base away; this may be a read error. V is TRBV3-1 and J is TRBJ2-1; D possibly corresponds to TRBD1 (6 bases). The CDR3 has 20 residues. Germline V gene sequence: CDR1 LGHDT, CDR2 YNNKEL (reference sequence). DNA of the CDR3: TGTGCCAGCAGCTACCAAGAAACTCAGCTGGGGGCGAGCTCCTGCAATGAGCAGTTCTTC. Its translation: CASSYQETQLGASSCNEQFF.

This clonotype occurred a few times. The J gene is TRBJ1-2, the V gene TRBV18; perhaps TRBD1 as D (5 bases). The V gene's germline CDR1 is KGHSH and CDR2 LQKENI. Trimming pared 6 bases from V and 4 bases from J, leaving 21 bases between. The CDR3 has 16 amino acids. The CDR3 DNA reads TGTGCCAGCTCGCCGGATGACAGATCTCGACGCTATGGCTACACCTTC. Protein sequence: CASSPDDRSRRYGYTF.

In this sample, this clonotype turned up a few times. The rearrangement joins TRBV11-2 to TRBJ2-3, with 10 bases identical to TRBD2. This CDR3 contains 16 residues. Germline CDR1 SGHAT, CDR2 FQNNGV. V gave up 1 base and J gave up 4 bases; unmatched junction bases: 5. As DNA, the CDR3 is TGTGCCAGCAGCTTAGGGGCTAGCGGGGGCCCAGATACGCAGTATTTT. Amino acids: CASSLGASGGPDTQYF.

This clonotype occurred many times. V is TRBV6-6 and J is TRBJ1-1, with D hard to call. Per germline, CDR1 MNHNY and CDR2 SVGAGI (reference sequence). CDR3 length: 15 residues. Trimming removed 4 bases at V and 1 base at J, with 13 bases between. The CDR3 loop is CASSSLARGNTEAFF. The CDR3 DNA follows: TGTGCCAGCAGTTCCCTGGCTCGGGGGAACACTGAAGCTTTCTTT.

Here the CDR3 reads CASSPSGTGKGGYTF. Here the CDR3 DNA reads TGTGCCAGCTCACCCTCCGGGACAGGGAAGGGTGGCTACACCTTC. V usage is TRBV18 and J usage is TRBJ1-2; 9 bases map to TRBD1. This CDR3 region has 15 residues. Trimming at V came to 3 bases and at J to 7 bases, leaving 9 bases not matched to a gene. CDR1 is KGHSH and CDR2 is LQKENI in the germline V gene.

Concerning this clonotype itself: Just one base apart from a much larger clone, this may be a read error. The rearrangement links TRBV7-9 to TRBJ2-5; D not certain. CDR1 and CDR2 (germline): SEHNR, FQNEAQ (reference sequence). This CDR3 is 15 amino acids long. Trimming stripped 5 bases from V and 4 bases from J, with 17 bases between. CDR3 protein: CASSLDILGGETQYF. As DNA, the CDR3 is TGTGCCAGCAGCCTTGACATTCTAGGCGGAGAGACCCAGTACTTC.

This clonotype appeared many times. The rearrangement joins TRBV12-3 or TRBV12-4 to TRBJ2-3; no clear D gene. This CDR3 has 14 residues. Deletions cut 4 bases from V and 2 bases from J, with 10 bases between. Written as DNA, the CDR3 is TGTGCCAGCAGTTCAGGATCGACCACAGATACGCAGTATTTT. This gives the protein CASSSGSTTDTQYF.